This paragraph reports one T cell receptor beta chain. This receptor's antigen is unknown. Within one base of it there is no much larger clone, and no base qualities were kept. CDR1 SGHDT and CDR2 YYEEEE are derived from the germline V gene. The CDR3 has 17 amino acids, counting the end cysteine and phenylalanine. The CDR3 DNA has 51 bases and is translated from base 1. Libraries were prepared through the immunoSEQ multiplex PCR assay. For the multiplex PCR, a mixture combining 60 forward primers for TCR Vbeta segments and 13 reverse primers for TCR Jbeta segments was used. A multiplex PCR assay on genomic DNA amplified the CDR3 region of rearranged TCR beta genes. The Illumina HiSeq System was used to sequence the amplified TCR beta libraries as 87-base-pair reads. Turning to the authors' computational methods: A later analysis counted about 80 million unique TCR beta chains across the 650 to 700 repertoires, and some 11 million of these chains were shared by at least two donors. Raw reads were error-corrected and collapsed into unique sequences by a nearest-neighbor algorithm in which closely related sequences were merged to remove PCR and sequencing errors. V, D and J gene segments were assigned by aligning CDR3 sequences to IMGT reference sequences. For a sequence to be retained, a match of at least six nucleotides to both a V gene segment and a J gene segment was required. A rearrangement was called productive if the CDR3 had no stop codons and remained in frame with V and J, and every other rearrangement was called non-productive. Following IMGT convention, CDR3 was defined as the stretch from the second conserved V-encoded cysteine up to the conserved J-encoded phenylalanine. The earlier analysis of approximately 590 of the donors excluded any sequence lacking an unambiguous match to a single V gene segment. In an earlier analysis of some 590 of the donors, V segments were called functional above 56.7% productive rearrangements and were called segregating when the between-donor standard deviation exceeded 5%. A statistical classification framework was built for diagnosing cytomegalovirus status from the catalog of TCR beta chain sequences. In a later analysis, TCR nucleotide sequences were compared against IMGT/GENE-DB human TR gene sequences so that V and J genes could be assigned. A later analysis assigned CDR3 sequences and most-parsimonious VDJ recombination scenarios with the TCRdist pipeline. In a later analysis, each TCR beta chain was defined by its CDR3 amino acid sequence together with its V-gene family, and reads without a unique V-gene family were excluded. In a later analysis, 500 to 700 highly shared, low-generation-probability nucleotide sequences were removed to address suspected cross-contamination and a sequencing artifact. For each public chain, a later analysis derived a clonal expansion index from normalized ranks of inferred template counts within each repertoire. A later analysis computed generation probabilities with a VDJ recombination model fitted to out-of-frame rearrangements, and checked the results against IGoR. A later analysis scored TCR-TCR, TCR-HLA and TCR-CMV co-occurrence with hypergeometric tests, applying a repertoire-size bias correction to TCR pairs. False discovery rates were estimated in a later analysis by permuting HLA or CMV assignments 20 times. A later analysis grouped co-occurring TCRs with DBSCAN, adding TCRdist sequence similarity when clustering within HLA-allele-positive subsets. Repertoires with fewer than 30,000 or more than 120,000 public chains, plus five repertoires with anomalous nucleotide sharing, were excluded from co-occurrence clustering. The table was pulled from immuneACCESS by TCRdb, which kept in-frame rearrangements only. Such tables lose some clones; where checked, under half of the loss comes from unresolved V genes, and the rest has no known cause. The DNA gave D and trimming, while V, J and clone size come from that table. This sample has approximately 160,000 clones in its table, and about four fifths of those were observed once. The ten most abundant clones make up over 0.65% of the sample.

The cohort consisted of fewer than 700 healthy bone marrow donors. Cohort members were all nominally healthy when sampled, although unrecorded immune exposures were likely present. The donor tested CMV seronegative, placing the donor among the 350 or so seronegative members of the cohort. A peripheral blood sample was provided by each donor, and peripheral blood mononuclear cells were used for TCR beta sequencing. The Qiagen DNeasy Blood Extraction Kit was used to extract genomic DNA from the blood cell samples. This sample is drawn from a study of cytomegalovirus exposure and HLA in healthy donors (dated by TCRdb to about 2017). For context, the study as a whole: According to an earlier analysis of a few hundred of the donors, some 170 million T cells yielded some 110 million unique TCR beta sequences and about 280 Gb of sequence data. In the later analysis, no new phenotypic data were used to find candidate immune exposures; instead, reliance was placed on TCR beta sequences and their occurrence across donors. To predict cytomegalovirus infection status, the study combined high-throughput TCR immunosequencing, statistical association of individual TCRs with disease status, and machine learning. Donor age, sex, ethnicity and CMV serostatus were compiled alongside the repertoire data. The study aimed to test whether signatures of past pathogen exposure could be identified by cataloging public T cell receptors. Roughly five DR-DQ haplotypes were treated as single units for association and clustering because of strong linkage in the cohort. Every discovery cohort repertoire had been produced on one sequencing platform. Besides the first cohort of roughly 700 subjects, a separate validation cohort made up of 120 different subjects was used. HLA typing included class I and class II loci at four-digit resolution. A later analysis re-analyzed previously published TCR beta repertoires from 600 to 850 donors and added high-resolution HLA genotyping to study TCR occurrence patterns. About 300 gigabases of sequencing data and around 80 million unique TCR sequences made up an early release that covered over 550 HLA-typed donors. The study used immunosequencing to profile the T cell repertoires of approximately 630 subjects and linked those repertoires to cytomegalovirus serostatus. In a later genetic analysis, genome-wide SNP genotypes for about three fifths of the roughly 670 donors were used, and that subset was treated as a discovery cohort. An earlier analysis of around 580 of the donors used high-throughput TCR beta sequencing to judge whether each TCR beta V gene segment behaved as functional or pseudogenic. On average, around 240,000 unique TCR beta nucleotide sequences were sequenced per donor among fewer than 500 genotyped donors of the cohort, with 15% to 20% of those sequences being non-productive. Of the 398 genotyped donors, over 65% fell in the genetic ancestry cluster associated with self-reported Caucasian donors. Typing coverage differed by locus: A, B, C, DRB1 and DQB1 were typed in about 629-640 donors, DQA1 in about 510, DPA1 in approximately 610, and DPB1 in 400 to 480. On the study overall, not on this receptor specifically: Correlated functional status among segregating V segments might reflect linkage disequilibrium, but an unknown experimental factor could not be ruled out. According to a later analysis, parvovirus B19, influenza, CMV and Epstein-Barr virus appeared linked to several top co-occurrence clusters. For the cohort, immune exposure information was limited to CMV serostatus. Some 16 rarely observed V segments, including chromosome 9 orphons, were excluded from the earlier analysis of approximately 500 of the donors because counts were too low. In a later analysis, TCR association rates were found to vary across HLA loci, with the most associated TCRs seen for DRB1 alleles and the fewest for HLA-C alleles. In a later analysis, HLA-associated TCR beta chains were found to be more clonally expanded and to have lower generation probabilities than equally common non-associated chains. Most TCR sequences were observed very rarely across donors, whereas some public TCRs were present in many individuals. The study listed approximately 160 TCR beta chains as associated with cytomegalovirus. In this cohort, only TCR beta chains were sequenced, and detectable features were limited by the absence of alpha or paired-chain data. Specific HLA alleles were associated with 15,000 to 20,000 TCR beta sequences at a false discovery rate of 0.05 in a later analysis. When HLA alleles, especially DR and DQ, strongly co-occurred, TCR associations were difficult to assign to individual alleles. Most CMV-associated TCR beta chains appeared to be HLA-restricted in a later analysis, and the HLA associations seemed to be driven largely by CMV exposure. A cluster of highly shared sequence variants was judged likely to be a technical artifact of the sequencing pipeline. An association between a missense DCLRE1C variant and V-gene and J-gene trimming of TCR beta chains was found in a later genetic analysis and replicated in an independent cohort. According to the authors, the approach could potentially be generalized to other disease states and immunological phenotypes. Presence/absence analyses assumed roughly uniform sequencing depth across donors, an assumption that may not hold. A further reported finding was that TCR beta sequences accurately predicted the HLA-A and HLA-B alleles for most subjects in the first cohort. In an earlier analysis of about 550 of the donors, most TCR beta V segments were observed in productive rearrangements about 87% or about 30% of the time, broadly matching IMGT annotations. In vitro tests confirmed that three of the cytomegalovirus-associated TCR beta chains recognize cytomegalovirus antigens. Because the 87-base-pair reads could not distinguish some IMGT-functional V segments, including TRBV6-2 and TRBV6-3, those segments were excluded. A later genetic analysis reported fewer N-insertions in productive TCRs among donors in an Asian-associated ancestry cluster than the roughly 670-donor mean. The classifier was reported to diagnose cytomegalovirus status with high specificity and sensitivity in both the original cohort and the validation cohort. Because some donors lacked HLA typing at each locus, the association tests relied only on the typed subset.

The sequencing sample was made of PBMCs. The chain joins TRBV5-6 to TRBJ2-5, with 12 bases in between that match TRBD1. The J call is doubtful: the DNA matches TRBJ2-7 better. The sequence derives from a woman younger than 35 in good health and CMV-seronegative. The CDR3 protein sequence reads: CASSTRIPGTGGGEQYF. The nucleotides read TGTGCCAGCAGTACACGGATACCCGGGACAGGGGGCGGCGAGCAGTACTTC.